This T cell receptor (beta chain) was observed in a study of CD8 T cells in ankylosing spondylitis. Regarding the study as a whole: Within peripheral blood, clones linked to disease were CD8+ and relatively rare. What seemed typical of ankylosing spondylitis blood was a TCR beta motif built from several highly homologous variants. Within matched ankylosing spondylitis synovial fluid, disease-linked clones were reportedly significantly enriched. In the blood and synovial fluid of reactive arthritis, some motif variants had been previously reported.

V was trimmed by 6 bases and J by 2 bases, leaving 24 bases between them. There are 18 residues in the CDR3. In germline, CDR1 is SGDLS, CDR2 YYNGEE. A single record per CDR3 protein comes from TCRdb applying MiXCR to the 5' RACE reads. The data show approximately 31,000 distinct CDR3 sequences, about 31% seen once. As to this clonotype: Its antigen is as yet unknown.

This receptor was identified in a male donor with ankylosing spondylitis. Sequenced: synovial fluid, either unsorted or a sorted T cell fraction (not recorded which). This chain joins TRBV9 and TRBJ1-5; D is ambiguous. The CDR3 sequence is CASTASPARPRGNQPQHF. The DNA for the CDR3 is TGTGCCAGCACCGCGTCCCCGGCGCGACCTAGGGGCAATCAGCCCCAGCATTTT.